Shown below are 9 T cell receptor beta chains from a single sample sequenced in a study of T cell responses to AZD1222 COVID-19 vaccine (dated by TCRdb to the early 2020s). The time point label corresponds to: baseline before first vaccination. To prepare the library, the immunoSEQ multiplex PCR assay was applied. This immuneACCESS table, as held by TCRdb, lists in-frame sequences with V and J called but not all clones. Of the missing ones, under half trace to an unresolved V gene in checked studies; the others have no known cause. The sample includes 90,000 to 140,000 clones, with roughly 88% observed a single time. Roughly 2.5% of the sample goes to the ten largest clones. The sequenced sample was peripheral blood, obtained on day 0 of AZD1222 vaccination. These receptors were taken from an adult in good health.

The rearrangement uses TRBV11-3 and TRBJ1-2, with D uncertain. The V end was cut by 5 bases, the J end by 7 bases, with 11 bases between. Germline loops: CDR1 SGHNT, CDR2 YENEEA. The CDR3 has 12 amino acids. CDR3 region: CASSLGGGGYTF. The CDR3 DNA reads as TGTGCCAGCAGCCTAGGTGGAGGTGGCTACACCTTC.

The V gene is TRBV19, the J gene TRBJ2-7; 9 bases are shared with TRBD1. V shed 5 bases, J shed 3 bases, and the junction held 8 bases outside the gene matches. Per the germline V gene, CDR1 is LNHDA and CDR2 is SQIVND (reference sequence). The CDR3 length is 15 residues. CDR3 residues: CASSLDRGLLYEQYF. The CDR3 DNA reads as TGTGCCAGTAGTTTGGACAGGGGCCTCCTCTACGAGCAGTACTTC.

The chain joins TRBV7-2 to TRBJ2-2, with unresolved D. Germline V CDR1 and CDR2: SGHTA, FQGNSA. Trimming removed 4 bases at V and 3 bases at J, with 9 bases between. CDR3 length: 14 amino acids. The CDR3 coding sequence is TGTGCCAGCAGCTCTAGTTACCACACCGGGGAGCTGTTTTTT. Amino acid sequence: CASSSSYHTGELFF.

This clone was seen a single time. The chain links TRBV28 to TRBJ1-2; D gene unclear. Trimming took 1 base from V and 8 from J, leaving 11 bases between them. Per germline, CDR1 MDHEN and CDR2 SYDVKM. The CDR3 runs to 13 residues. The CDR3 spells CASSLFRALGYTF. Written as DNA, the CDR3 is TGTGCCAGCAGTTTATTTCGAGCACTCGGCTACACCTTC.

V is TRBV5-6 and J is TRBJ2-2, with 8 bases fitting TRBD1. V gave up 4 bases and J gave up 6 bases; unmatched junction bases: 11. There are 16 residues in the CDR3. Looked up from germline, CDR1 is SGHDT and CDR2 is YYEEEE. For the CDR3, the DNA is TGTGCCAGCAGCCTGTGGGCAGGGGGCAGAGCCGGGGAGCTGTTTTTT. Its protein product is CASSLWAGGRAGELFF.

The V and J genes are TRBV19 and TRBJ1-1; D call uncertain. The CDR3 has 15 residues. V lost 4 bases and J 5 bases, leaving 17 bases between the germline ends. Germline V CDR1 and CDR2: LNHDA, SQIVND (reference sequence). CDR3 bases: TGTGCCAGTAGTAGGGCGTTAGGGAGAGATACTGAAGCTTTCTTT. Encoded protein: CASSRALGRDTEAFF.

This clone showed up just once. The chain uses TRBV29-1 and TRBJ2-3; D is ambiguous. Trimming removed 3 bases at V and 0 bases at J, with 13 bases between. Per germline, CDR1 SQVTM and CDR2 ANQGSEA. The CDR3 has 15 amino acids. CDR3 sequence (DNA): TGCAGCGTTGATCCCGCGAGAGCTAGCACAGATACGCAGTATTTT. Its protein product is CSVDPARASTDTQYF.

V usage is TRBV28 and J usage is TRBJ2-7; D uncertain. The CDR3 is 14 amino acids. The V end was cut by 5 bases, the J end by 0 bases, with 11 bases between. CDR1 and CDR2 from the germline V gene are MDHEN and SYDVKM. The CDR3 coding sequence is TGTGCCAGCAGTCTCTCCGGAGCCTCCTACGAGCAGTACTTC. The encoded protein is CASSLSGASYEQYF.

This sequence joins TRBV10-3 and TRBJ2-7; no reliable D call. The CDR3 sequence is 13 residues long. Germline loops: CDR1 ENHRY, CDR2 SYGVKD. The V end was cut by 1 base, the J end by 7 bases, with 11 bases between. CDR3 protein: CAISELRGSEQYF. CDR3 nucleotide sequence: TGTGCCATCAGTGAGTTACGCGGTTCAGAGCAGTACTTC.